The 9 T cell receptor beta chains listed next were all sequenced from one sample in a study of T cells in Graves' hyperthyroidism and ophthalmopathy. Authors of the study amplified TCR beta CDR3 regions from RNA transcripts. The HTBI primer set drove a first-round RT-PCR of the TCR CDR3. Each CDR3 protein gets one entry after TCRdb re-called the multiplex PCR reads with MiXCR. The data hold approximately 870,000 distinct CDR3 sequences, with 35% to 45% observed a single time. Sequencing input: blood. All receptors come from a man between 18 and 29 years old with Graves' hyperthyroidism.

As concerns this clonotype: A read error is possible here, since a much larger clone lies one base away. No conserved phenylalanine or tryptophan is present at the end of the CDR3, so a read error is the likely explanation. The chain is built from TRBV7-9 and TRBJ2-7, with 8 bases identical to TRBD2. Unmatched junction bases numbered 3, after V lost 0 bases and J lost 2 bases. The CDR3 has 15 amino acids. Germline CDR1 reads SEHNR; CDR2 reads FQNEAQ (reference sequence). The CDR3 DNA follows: TGTGCCAGCAGCTTAGCTAGCGGGACTACCTACGAGCAGTACTTA. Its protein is CASSLASGTTYEQYL.

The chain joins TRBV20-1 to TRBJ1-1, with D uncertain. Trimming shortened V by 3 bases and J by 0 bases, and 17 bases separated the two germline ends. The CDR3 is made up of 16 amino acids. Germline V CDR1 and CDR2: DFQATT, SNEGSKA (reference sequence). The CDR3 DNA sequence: TGCAGTGCTAGGAAGGGATTGGGGTCTATGAACACTGAAGCTTTCTTT. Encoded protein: CSARKGLGSMNTEAFF.

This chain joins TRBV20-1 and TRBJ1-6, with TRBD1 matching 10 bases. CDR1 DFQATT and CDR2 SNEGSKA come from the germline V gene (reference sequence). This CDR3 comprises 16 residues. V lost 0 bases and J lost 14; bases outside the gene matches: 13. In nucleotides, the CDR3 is TGCAGTGCTAGAGACTCGGGACAGGGGTTGGTCATAGCCCTCCACTTT. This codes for CSARDSGQGLVIALHF.

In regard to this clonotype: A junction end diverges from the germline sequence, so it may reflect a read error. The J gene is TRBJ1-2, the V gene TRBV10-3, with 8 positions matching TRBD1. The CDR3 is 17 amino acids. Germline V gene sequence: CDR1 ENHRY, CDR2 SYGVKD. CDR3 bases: TGTGCCACCAGTGATCGTGGCAGGGGGCGCGTTTTACACGGCTACACCTTC. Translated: CATSDRGRGRVLHGYTF.

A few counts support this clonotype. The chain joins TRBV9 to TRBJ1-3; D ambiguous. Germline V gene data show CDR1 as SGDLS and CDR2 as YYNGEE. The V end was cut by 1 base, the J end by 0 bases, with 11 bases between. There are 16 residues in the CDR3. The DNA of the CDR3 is TGTGCCAGCAGCGTACAGACTCTAAGCTCTGGAAACACCATATATTTT. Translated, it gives CASSVQTLSSGNTIYF.

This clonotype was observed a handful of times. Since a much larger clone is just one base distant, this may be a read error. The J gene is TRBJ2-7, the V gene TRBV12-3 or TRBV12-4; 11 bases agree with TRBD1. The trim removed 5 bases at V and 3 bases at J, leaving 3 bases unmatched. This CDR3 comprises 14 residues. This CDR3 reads CASSHGTGGYEQYF. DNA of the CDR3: TGTGCCAGCAGTCACGGGACAGGGGGCTACGAGCAGTACTTC.

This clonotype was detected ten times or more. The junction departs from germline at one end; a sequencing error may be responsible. The DNA for the CDR3 is TGCAGTACTAGTTCTCCATACGAGCAGTACTTC. It codes for CSTSSPYEQYF. This sequence joins TRBV20-1 and TRBJ2-7; maybe TRBD2 (5 bases). Germline V gene sequence: CDR1 DFQATT, CDR2 SNEGSKA (reference sequence). CDR3 length equals 11 residues.

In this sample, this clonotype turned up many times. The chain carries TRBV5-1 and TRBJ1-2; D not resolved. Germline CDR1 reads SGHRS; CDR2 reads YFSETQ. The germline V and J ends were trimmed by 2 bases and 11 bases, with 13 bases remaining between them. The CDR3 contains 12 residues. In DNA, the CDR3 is TGCGCCAGCAGCTTTCTCGGGGATCGGTACACCTTC. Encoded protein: CASSFLGDRYTF.

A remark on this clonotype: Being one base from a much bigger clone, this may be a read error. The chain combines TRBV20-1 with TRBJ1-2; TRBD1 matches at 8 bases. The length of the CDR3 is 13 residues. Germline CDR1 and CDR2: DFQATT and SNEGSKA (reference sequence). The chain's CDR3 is CSAIPPGGYGHTF. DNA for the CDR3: TGCAGTGCTATTCCCCCAGGGGGCTATGGCCACACCTTC.